This T cell receptor (beta chain) appears in the sequencing data of a study of CD8+ T cells in alopecia areata. Study-level background: Treated patients swallowed 5 to 10 mg of oral tofacitinib twice daily.

Using a FACSAria, the CD4+ and CD8+ T cells were sorted from the PBMCs. Study-level results: Lesional scalp exceeded normal scalp in clonality, especially in alopecia totalis/universalis.

Concerning this clone: Its antigen is currently unknown.

cDNA serving as the sequencing template came from extracted, reverse transcribed RNA. The protocol was immunoSEQ multiplex PCR, while the TCRdb copy is restricted to in-frame clones and leaves out a portion. The top ten clones hold roughly 14% of a sample with about 180,000 clones, 59% of them seen once. Germline lookup yields CDR1 SGHRS and CDR2 YFSETQ. The CDR3 is 15 residues long. With 0 bases removed from V and 2 bases from J, the gap between germline ends came to 10 bases. The chain is built from TRBV5-1 and TRBJ2-3, with D tentatively TRBD2 (5 bases). The sample consisted of CD4+ T cells sorted from blood, taken at week 0. The receptor was derived from a human donor with alopecia areata. CDR3: CASSLETGITDTQYF. DNA for the CDR3: TGCGCCAGCAGCTTGGAGACGGGGATCACAGATACGCAGTATTTT.